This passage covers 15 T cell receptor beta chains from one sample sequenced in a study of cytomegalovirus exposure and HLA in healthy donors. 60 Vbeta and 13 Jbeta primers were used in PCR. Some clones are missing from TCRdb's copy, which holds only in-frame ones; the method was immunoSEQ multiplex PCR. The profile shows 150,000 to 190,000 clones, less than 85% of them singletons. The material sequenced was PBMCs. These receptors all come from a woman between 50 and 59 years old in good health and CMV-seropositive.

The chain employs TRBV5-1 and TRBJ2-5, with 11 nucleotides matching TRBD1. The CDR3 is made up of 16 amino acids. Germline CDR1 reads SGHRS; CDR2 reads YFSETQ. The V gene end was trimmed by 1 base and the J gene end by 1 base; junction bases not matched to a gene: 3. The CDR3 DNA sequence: TGCGCCAGCAGCTTGTCCGGGACAGGGGGCCAAGAGACCCAGTACTTC. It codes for CASSLSGTGGQETQYF.

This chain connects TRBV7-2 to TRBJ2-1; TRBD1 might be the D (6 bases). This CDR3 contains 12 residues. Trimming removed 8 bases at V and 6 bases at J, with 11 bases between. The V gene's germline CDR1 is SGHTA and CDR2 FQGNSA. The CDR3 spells CASWTVFNEQFF. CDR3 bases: TGTGCCAGCTGGACAGTCTTCAATGAGCAGTTCTTC.

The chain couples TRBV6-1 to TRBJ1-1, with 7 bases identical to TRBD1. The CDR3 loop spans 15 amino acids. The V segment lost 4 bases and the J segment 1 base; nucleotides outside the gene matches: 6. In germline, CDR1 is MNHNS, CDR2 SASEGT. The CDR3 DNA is TGTGCCAGCAGTGTAAAGGCAGGGGGGAACACTGAAGCTTTCTTT. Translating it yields CASSVKAGGNTEAFF.

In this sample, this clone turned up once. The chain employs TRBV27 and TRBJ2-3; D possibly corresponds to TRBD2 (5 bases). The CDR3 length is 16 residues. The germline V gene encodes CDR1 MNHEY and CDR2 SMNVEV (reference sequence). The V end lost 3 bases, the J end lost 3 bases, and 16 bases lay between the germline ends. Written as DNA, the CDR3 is TGTGCCAGCAGTTTTTTGAGGAACCGGGAAACAGATACGCAGTATTTT. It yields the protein CASSFLRNRETDTQYF.

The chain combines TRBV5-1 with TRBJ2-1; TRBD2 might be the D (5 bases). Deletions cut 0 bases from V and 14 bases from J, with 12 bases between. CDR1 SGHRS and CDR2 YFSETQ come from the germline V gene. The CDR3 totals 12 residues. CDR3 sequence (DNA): TGCGCCAGCAGCTTGGGACTACCCCCTGAGTTCTTC. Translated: CASSLGLPPEFF.

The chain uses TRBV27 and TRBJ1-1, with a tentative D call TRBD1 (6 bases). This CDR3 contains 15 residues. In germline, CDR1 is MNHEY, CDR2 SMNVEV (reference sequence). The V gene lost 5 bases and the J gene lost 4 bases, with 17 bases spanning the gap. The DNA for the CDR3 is TGTGCCAGCAGTCAACGGAGCACAGGGCCCACTGAAGCTTTCTTT. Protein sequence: CASSQRSTGPTEAFF.

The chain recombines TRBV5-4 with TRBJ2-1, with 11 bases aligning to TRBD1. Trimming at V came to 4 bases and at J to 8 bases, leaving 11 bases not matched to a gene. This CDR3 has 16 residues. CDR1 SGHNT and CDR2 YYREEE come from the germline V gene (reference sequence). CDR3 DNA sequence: TGTGCCAGCAGCCAACGGGACAGGGGGGGCCAGGATGAGCAGTTCTTC. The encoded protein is CASSQRDRGGQDEQFF.

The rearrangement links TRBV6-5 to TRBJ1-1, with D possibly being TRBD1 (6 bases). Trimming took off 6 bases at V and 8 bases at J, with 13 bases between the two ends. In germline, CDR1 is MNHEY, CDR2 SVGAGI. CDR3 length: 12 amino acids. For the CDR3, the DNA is TGTGCCAGCAGAACGGGACATTCCGAAGCTTTCTTT. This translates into CASRTGHSEAFF.

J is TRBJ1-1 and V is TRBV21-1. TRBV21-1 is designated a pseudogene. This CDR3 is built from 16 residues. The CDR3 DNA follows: TGTGCCACCCTAGGGGGGGTCGAGGATGGGAACACTGAAGCTTTCTTT. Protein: CATLGGVEDGNTEAFF.

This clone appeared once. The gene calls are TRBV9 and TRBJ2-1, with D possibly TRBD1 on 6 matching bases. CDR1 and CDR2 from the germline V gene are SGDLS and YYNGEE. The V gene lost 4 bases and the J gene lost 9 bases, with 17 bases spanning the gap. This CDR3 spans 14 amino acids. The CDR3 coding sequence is TGTGCCAGCAGCTTAAGGGGTACAGGGTTTGAGCAGTTCTTC. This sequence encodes CASSLRGTGFEQFF. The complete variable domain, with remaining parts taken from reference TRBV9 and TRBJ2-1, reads DSGVTQTPKHLITATGQRVTLRCSPRSGDLSVYWYQQSLDQGLQFLIQYYNGEERAKGNILERFSAQQFPDLHSELNLSSLELGDSALYFCASSLRGTGFEQFFGPGTRLTVL.

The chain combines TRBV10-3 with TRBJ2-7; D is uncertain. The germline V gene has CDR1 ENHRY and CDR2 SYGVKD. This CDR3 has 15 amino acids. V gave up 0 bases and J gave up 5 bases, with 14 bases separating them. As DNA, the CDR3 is TGTGCCATCAGTGAGTCGAATATAGCCGCCGACGAGCAGTACTTC. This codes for CAISESNIAADEQYF.

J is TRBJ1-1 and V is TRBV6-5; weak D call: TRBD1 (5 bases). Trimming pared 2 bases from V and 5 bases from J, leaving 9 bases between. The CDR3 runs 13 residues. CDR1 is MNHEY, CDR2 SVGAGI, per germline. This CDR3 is CASSYPGRTEAFF. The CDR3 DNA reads TGTGCCAGCAGTTACCCAGGGCGAACTGAAGCTTTCTTT.

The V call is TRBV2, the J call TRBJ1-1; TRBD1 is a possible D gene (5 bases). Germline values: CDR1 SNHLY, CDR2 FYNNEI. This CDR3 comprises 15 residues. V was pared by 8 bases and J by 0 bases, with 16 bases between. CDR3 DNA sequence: TGTGCCAGCTTGGGGCTGGGGCCAATGAACACTGAAGCTTTCTTT. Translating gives CASLGLGPMNTEAFF.

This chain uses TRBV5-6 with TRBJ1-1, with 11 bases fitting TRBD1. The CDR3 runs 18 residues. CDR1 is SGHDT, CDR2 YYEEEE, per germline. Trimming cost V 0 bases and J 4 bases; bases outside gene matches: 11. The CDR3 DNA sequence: TGTGCCAGCAGCTTGGGGGTTCGGACAGGGGGCGCGGTCACTGAAGCTTTCTTT. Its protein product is CASSLGVRTGGAVTEAFF.

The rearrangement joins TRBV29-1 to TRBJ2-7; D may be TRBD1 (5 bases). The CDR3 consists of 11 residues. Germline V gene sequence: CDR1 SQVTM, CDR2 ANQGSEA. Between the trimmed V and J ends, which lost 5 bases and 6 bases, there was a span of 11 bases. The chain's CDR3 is CSVRGQFEQYF. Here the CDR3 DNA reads TGCAGCGTTCGCGGACAATTCGAGCAGTACTTC.